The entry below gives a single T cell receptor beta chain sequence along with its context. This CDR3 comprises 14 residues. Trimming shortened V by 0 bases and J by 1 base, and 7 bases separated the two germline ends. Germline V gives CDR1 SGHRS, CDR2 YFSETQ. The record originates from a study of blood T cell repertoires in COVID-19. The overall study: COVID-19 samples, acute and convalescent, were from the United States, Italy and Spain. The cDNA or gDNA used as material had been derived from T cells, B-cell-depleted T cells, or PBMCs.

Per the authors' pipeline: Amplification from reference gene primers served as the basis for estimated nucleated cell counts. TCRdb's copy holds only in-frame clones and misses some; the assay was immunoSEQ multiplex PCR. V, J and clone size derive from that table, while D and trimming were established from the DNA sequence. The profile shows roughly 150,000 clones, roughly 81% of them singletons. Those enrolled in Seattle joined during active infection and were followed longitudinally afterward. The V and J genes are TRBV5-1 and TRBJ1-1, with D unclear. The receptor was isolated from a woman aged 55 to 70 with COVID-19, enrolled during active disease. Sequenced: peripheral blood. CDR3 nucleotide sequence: TGCGCCAGCAGCTTGGGGGCCCGGAACACTGAAGCTTTCTTT. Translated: CASSLGARNTEAFF.